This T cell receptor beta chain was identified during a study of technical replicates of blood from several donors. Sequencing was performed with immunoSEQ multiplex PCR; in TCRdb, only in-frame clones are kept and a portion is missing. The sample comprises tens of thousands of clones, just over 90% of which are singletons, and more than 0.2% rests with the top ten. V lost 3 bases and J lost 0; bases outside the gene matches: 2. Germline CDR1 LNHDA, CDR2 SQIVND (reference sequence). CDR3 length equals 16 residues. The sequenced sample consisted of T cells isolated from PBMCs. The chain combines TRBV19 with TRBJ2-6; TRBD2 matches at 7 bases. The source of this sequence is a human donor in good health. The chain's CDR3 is CASSIAGVSGANVLTF. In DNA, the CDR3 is TGTGCCAGTAGTATCGCGGGAGTCTCTGGGGCCAACGTCCTGACTTTC.